What follows are 30 T cell receptor beta chains derived from one specimen sequenced in a study of vaccination and CD4 T cells after COVID-19. Antigens of these TCRs are unknown. Scientists ran DNA taken from cultured CD4+ T cells through the Oncomine TCR Beta short-read assay for sequencing. TCRdb redid the calling of the PCR reads with MiXCR, one entry per CDR3 protein. The sample has more than 10,000 distinct CDR3 sequences, 52% seen once. Treatment described: approximately nine-day PBMC culture with coronavirus spike peptide pools or control peptides (ViraFEST assay). The sample was CD4+ T cells from blood, cultured in vitro. The receptors here all came from a human donor who had recovered from COVID-19.

This sequence joins TRBV20-1 and TRBJ2-5, with 11 bases lining up with TRBD1. Losses at the gene ends were 2 bases for V and 5 bases for J; bases not matched to a gene: 4. In germline, CDR1 is DFQATT, CDR2 SNEGSKA (reference sequence). The CDR3 totals 14 residues. For the CDR3, the DNA is TGCAGTGCTAGACAGGACAGGGGGCGGGAGACCCAGTACTTC. It yields the protein CSARQDRGRETQYF.

In its sample, this clonotype was seen a few times. The genes are TRBV24-1 and TRBJ2-5; weak D call: TRBD2 (6 bases). The CDR3 sequence is 16 residues long. CDR1 and CDR2 (germline): KGHDR, SFDVKD. Between the trimmed V and J ends, which lost 4 bases and 7 bases, there was a span of 21 bases. The CDR3 nucleotides are TGTGCCACCAGTGACTCCACCAATAGCGGCCTGGGGACCCAGTACTTC. It translates to CATSDSTNSGLGTQYF.

The rearrangement uses TRBV30 and TRBJ2-5; the D gene is possibly TRBD1 (6 bases). The CDR3 runs to 13 residues. V lost 2 bases and J lost 2, with 9 bases in between. CDR1 and CDR2 from the germline V gene are GTSNPN and SVGIG (reference sequence). CDR3 loop: CAWSFGQQETQYF. The CDR3 DNA reads TGTGCCTGGAGTTTCGGACAGCAAGAGACCCAGTACTTC.

The sample holds a few counts of this clonotype. The J gene is TRBJ1-1, the V gene TRBV7-3, with D unresolved. The CDR3 loop spans 13 amino acids. Trimming removed 3 bases at V and 0 bases at J, with 5 bases between. Per germline, CDR1 SGHTA and CDR2 FQGTGA. The chain's CDR3 is CASSFSMNTEAFF. DNA for the CDR3: TGTGCCAGCAGCTTCTCAATGAACACTGAAGCTTTCTTT.

The chain couples TRBV28 to TRBJ2-5, with 9 nucleotides matching TRBD2. Unmatched junction bases numbered 15, after V lost 2 bases and J lost 2 bases. CDR3 length equals 19 residues. Looked up from germline, CDR1 is MDHEN and CDR2 is SYDVKM. The DNA of the CDR3 is TGTGCCAGCAGTTTACCCCCCTGGGGTAGCGGGGGCCCACAAGAGACCCAGTACTTC. This encodes CASSLPPWGSGGPQETQYF.

The chain joins TRBV30 to TRBJ2-7, with D perhaps being TRBD1 or TRBD2 (6 bases each). The CDR3 runs to 14 residues. Per the germline V gene, CDR1 is GTSNPN and CDR2 is SVGIG (reference sequence). Trimming left V 2 bases short and J 0 bases short, with 11 bases between. The CDR3 DNA sequence: TGTGCCTGGAGTAGGGGGGCCAACTCCTACGAGCAGTACTTC. Amino acid sequence: CAWSRGANSYEQYF.

The rearrangement joins TRBV20-1 to TRBJ2-7; D is perhaps TRBD1 or TRBD2 (5 bases each). Trimming removed 3 bases at V and 6 bases at J, with 18 bases between. In germline, CDR1 is DFQATT, CDR2 SNEGSKA (reference sequence). This CDR3 is built from 14 residues. Here the CDR3 reads CSASRGPSRPEQYF. For the CDR3, the DNA is TGCAGTGCTAGTCGGGGCCCCTCTCGTCCCGAGCAGTACTTC.

The J gene is TRBJ2-7, the V gene TRBV7-2; 7 nucleotides match TRBD2. CDR1 and CDR2 (germline): SGHTA, FQGNSA. V lost 3 bases, J lost 5 bases, and 7 bases stayed unmatched. This CDR3 is 14 amino acids long. CDR3 sequence reads: CASSFVASGDEQYF. DNA of the CDR3: TGTGCCAGCAGCTTTGTCGCTAGCGGAGACGAGCAGTACTTC.

The CDR3 here is CAWSVGLAATYNEQFF. The DNA of the CDR3 is TGTGCCTGGAGTGTAGGTCTAGCGGCAACCTACAATGAGCAGTTCTTC. The chain is built from TRBV30 and TRBJ2-1; 7 bases map to TRBD2. CDR3 length: 16 amino acids. Germline trimming cut 0 bases from V and 2 bases from J; bases unmatched to any gene: 7. The germline V gene has CDR1 GTSNPN and CDR2 SVGIG (reference sequence).

In this sample, this clonotype turned up a few times. The rearrangement joins TRBV7-2 to TRBJ1-2, with D unresolved. The CDR3 is 15 residues long. The V gene lost 5 bases and the J gene lost 8 bases, with 21 bases spanning the gap. Germline V gene lookup returns CDR1 SGHTA and CDR2 FQGNSA. CDR3 amino acids: CASSPRVGPIGGYTF. The CDR3, as DNA: TGTGCCAGCAGCCCTCGGGTAGGCCCGATAGGCGGCTACACCTTC.

The chain links TRBV7-2 to TRBJ2-1; the match to TRBD1 covers 7 bases. Per the germline V gene, CDR1 is SGHTA and CDR2 is FQGNSA. Losses at the gene ends were 5 bases for V and 6 bases for J; bases not matched to a gene: 7. The CDR3 is 14 residues long. CDR3 amino acids: CASSTRRTGNEQFF. CDR3 in DNA: TGTGCCAGCAGCACACGCCGGACAGGCAATGAGCAGTTCTTC.

This chain joins TRBV12-3 or TRBV12-4 and TRBJ2-7; D call uncertain. V was shortened by 0 bases and J by 2 bases, with 5 bases between the two germline ends. The CDR3 contains 13 residues. The CDR3 DNA reads as TGTGCCAGCAGTTTAGCGGGCCCCTACGAGCAGTACTTC. Its translation: CASSLAGPYEQYF.

The table lists this clonotype with a few counts. The chain links TRBV20-1 to TRBJ2-7; 11 positions match TRBD2. V lost 4 bases, J lost 5 bases, and 7 bases stayed unmatched. The CDR3 loop spans 14 amino acids. Germline CDR1 reads DFQATT; CDR2 reads SNEGSKA (reference sequence). The CDR3: CSATYSGRADEQYF. The CDR3 DNA follows: TGCAGTGCTACTTATAGCGGGAGGGCGGACGAGCAGTACTTC.

The chain recombines TRBV6-1 with TRBJ2-3; 10 bases map to TRBD2. The CDR3 totals 15 residues. CDR1 is MNHNS, CDR2 SASEGT, per germline. V was pared by 5 bases and J by 2 bases, with 4 bases of the junction left unmatched. The CDR3 sequence: CASSTGLAITDTQYF. The CDR3 nucleotides read TGTGCCAGCAGTACGGGACTAGCGATCACAGATACGCAGTATTTT.

The chain uses TRBV28 and TRBJ2-3, with 10 bases matching TRBD2. The trim removed 6 bases at V and 3 bases at J, leaving 9 bases unmatched. Per the germline V gene, CDR1 is MDHEN and CDR2 is SYDVKM. CDR3 size: 16 residues. CDR3 protein: CASSSSGSVRTDTQYF. CDR3 nucleotide sequence: TGTGCCAGCAGCTCTAGCGGGAGCGTCAGGACAGATACGCAGTATTTT.

The chain couples TRBV27 to TRBJ1-2; unclear D gene. The CDR3 spans 12 residues. V was shortened by 6 bases and J by 7 bases, with 12 bases between the two germline ends. From germline, CDR1 is MNHEY and CDR2 SMNVEV (reference sequence). In DNA, the CDR3 is TGTGCCAGCAGGCACAGCGAGGGTGGCTACACCTTC. As protein: CASRHSEGGYTF.

This chain connects TRBV19 to TRBJ1-1; 10 nucleotides match TRBD1. V lost 1 base and J lost 7; bases outside the gene matches: 9. CDR3 length: 16 residues. The germline V gene encodes CDR1 LNHDA and CDR2 SQIVND (reference sequence). The CDR3 DNA follows: TGTGCCAGTAGTATAGGCTGGGGACAGGGGTCCGATGAAGCTTTCTTT. Its translation is CASSIGWGQGSDEAFF. Complete variable domain (other parts from reference TRBV19 and TRBJ1-1): DGGITQSPKYLFRKEGQNVTLSCEQNLNHDAMYWYRQDPGQGLRLIYYSQIVNDFQKGDIAEGYSVSREKKESFPLTVTSAQKNPTAFYLCASSIGWGQGSDEAFFGQGTRLTVV.

This clonotype is large within its sample. V gene TRBV18 combines with J gene TRBJ1-5, with 10 nucleotides matching TRBD1. The V segment lost 5 bases and the J segment 5 bases; nucleotides outside the gene matches: 6. The V gene's germline CDR1 is KGHSH and CDR2 LQKENI. This CDR3 comprises 15 residues. The CDR3 DNA is TGTGCCAGCTCATTTGACAGGGGGCTCCATCAGCCCCAGCATTTT. Translated: CASSFDRGLHQPQHF.

The chain carries TRBV19 and TRBJ1-1; 10 bases are shared with TRBD1. The CDR3 totals 13 residues. V gave up 9 bases and J gave up 3 bases; unmatched junction bases: 4. From germline, CDR1 is LNHDA and CDR2 SQIVND (reference sequence). The CDR3 bases are TGTGCCAGCCGGACAGGGGGATACACTGAAGCTTTCTTT. It codes for CASRTGGYTEAFF.

This clonotype has more than one count but fewer than ten. The CDR3 DNA reads as TGTGCCAGCAGCCATGAGATAGCGGGATCCAATGAGCAGTTCTTC. It specifies CASSHEIAGSNEQFF. V usage is TRBV6-2 or TRBV6-3 and J usage is TRBJ2-1, with TRBD2 matching 8 bases. The CDR3 runs 15 residues. With V trimmed by 6 bases and J by 6 bases, 10 bases remained unmatched. Germline assignment: CDR1 MNHEY and CDR2 SVGEGT.

The chain joins TRBV7-2 to TRBJ2-5, with D hard to call. V gave up 5 bases and J gave up 7 bases, with 17 bases separating them. The germline V gene has CDR1 SGHTA and CDR2 FQGNSA. CDR3 size: 14 residues. This chain's CDR3 is CASSPTSRAGTQYF. For the CDR3, the DNA is TGTGCCAGCAGCCCCACCTCACGGGCCGGGACCCAGTACTTC.

The gene calls are TRBV28 and TRBJ1-2; D unresolved. With 6 bases removed from V and 7 bases from J, the gap between germline ends came to 12 bases. CDR1 and CDR2 from the germline V gene are MDHEN and SYDVKM. The CDR3 has 12 amino acids. The CDR3 DNA is TGTGCCAGCAGACCCTATCCGGGTGGCTACACCTTC. Translation: CASRPYPGGYTF.

This sequence joins TRBV20-1 and TRBJ2-5; D call uncertain. The CDR3 length is 10 residues. Looked up from germline, CDR1 is DFQATT and CDR2 is SNEGSKA (reference sequence). With 5 bases removed from V and 5 bases from J, the gap between germline ends came to 6 bases. DNA for the CDR3: TGCAGTGCTGGGAAGGAGACCCAGTACTTC. It encodes CSAGKETQYF.

This sequence joins TRBV7-3 and TRBJ2-3; D unclear. Between the trimmed V and J ends, which lost 4 bases and 3 bases, there was a span of 8 bases. The CDR3 is 13 residues long. Germline values: CDR1 SGHTA, CDR2 FQGTGA. The CDR3 loop is CASSSTGTDTQYF. The DNA for the CDR3 is TGTGCCAGCAGCTCGACTGGGACAGATACGCAGTATTTT.

The chain has TRBV20-1 and TRBJ1-4, with D unclear. Germline loops: CDR1 DFQATT, CDR2 SNEGSKA (reference sequence). The CDR3 contains 11 residues. The V end was cut by 5 bases, the J end by 4 bases, with 5 bases between. The CDR3 reads CSAFFNEKLFF. CDR3 coding DNA: TGCAGTGCTTTTTTTAATGAAAAACTGTTTTTT.

The table lists this clonotype with a count of one. V usage is TRBV6-1 and J usage is TRBJ2-5; 9 bases agree with TRBD2. Per germline, CDR1 MNHNS and CDR2 SASEGT. The J segment lost 5 bases and the V segment lost 2 bases, leaving 9 bases of the junction unmatched. This CDR3 is 16 amino acids long. CDR3 DNA: TGTGCCAGCAGTGAAAGGGTAGGCGGGAGGGCCGAGACCCAGTACTTC. This codes for CASSERVGGRAETQYF.

The chain uses TRBV5-1 and TRBJ2-2; D unclear. The germline V gene encodes CDR1 SGHRS and CDR2 YFSETQ. This CDR3 region has 12 residues. The V end was cut by 1 base, the J end by 2 bases, with 0 bases between. Here the CDR3 DNA reads TGCGCCAGCAGCTTGAACACCGGGGAGCTGTTTTTT. It is translated as CASSLNTGELFF.

V and J are TRBV20-1 and TRBJ1-5; D not certain. This CDR3 contains 12 residues. V was trimmed by 3 bases and J by 4 bases, leaving 7 bases between them. Germline V lookup: CDR1 DFQATT, CDR2 SNEGSKA (reference sequence). CDR3 coding DNA: TGCAGTGCTAGGAGGTCGAATCAGCCCCAGCATTTT. Its translation is CSARRSNQPQHF.

By share, this clonotype ranks as medium-sized. V gene TRBV5-1 combines with J gene TRBJ2-7, with D tentatively TRBD2 (6 bases). CDR1 SGHRS and CDR2 YFSETQ come from the germline V gene. This CDR3 contains 15 residues. With 4 bases removed from V and 0 bases from J, the gap between germline ends came to 14 bases. CDR3 sequence (DNA): TGCGCCAGCAGCCGGGACTCCACAAGCTCCTACGAGCAGTACTTC. This encodes CASSRDSTSSYEQYF.

This clonotype was seen more than once but under ten times. The CDR3 DNA reads as TGCAGTGCTAGTGCATCATGGGGGTCACCCCTCCACTTT. Its translation is CSASASWGSPLHF. The chain has TRBV20-1 and TRBJ1-6; perhaps TRBD1 as D (5 bases). The CDR3 runs to 13 residues. V was pared by 3 bases and J by 10 bases, with 13 bases between. Germline V gene lookup returns CDR1 DFQATT and CDR2 SNEGSKA (reference sequence).